These 21 T cell receptor beta chains were all obtained from the same sample, sequenced in a study of shared clonotypes between healthy human individuals. Sequencing used immunoSEQ multiplex PCR; TCRdb keeps in-frame clones, though not all of them. The repertoire holds 2,500,000 or so clones, over 85% seen once, with about 0.38% in the top ten. The sequenced sample was naive CD4+ T cells from PBMCs. The subset denotes: CD45RA+ positively selected. These receptor sequences come from a man younger than 35 in good health. Some clones in this sample may be carry-over from other donors' samples.

This chain joins TRBV5-1 and TRBJ1-1; TRBD1 might be the D (6 bases). Germline values: CDR1 SGHRS, CDR2 YFSETQ. Trimming removed 2 bases from V and 1 base from J, with 18 bases in between. The CDR3 contains 17 residues. The CDR3 protein is CASSLQGTRGGNTEAFF. As DNA, the CDR3 is TGCGCCAGCAGCTTACAGGGAACTAGGGGAGGGAACACTGAAGCTTTCTTT.

The rearrangement links TRBV2 to TRBJ1-5, with D perhaps matching TRBD1 (5 bases). Per the germline V gene, CDR1 is SNHLY and CDR2 is FYNNEI. V was clipped by 6 bases and J by 11 bases, with 20 bases between them. CDR3 length: 14 amino acids. The CDR3 here is CASRGNQGPTTQHF. The CDR3 DNA sequence: TGTGCCAGCAGAGGGAACCAGGGCCCCACTACCCAGCATTTT.

The chain carries TRBV28 and TRBJ1-5; weak D call: TRBD1 (6 bases). The V end was cut by 4 bases, the J end by 6 bases, with 16 bases between. CDR3 length: 15 residues. The V gene's germline CDR1 is MDHEN and CDR2 SYDVKM. Here the CDR3 DNA reads TGTGCCAGCAGTTGGGCGGGGGGCCGACTTCAGCCCCAGCATTTT. Translating gives CASSWAGGRLQPQHF.

The rearrangement joins TRBV19 to TRBJ1-3; D unclear. The germline V and J ends were trimmed by 8 bases and 1 base, with 6 bases remaining between them. Looked up from germline, CDR1 is LNHDA and CDR2 is SQIVND (reference sequence). The CDR3 length is 12 residues. The CDR3 bases are TGTGCCAGTTCAGAGTCTGGAAACACCATATATTTT. Translation: CASSESGNTIYF. Full variable domain (outside the CDR3, taken from reference TRBV19 and TRBJ1-3): DGGITQSPKYLFRKEGQNVTLSCEQNLNHDAMYWYRQDPGQGLRLIYYSQIVNDFQKGDIAEGYSVSREKKESFPLTVTSAQKNPTAFYLCASSESGNTIYFGEGSWLTVV.

The rearrangement links TRBV5-4 to TRBJ2-7, with TRBD1 identical over 7 bases. The CDR3 sequence is 17 residues long. Germline V gene lookup returns CDR1 SGHNT and CDR2 YYREEE (reference sequence). With V trimmed by 4 bases and J by 3 bases, 16 bases remained unmatched. This CDR3 reads CASSAPRGRPEDYEQYF. DNA for the CDR3: TGTGCCAGCAGCGCTCCGAGGGGGCGACCAGAAGACTACGAGCAGTACTTC.

This clone came up once. The CDR3 reads CASSFLNGPQETQYF. The DNA of the CDR3 is TGCGCCAGCAGCTTCCTAAATGGGCCACAAGAGACCCAGTACTTC. The rearrangement uses TRBV5-1 and TRBJ2-5; D gene ambiguous. Germline V CDR1 and CDR2: SGHRS, YFSETQ. Trimming took 2 bases from V and 2 from J, leaving 13 bases between them. The CDR3 length is 15 residues.

The rearrangement joins TRBV30 to TRBJ1-3; TRBD1 aligns across 8 bases. The CDR3 has 17 residues. V shed 2 bases, J shed 0 bases, and the junction held 9 bases outside the gene matches. CDR1 is GTSNPN and CDR2 is SVGIG in the germline V gene (reference sequence). The CDR3 here is CAWSPSRTGYSGNTIYF. Written as DNA, the CDR3 is TGTGCCTGGAGTCCGAGTAGGACAGGGTACTCTGGAAACACCATATATTTT.

The genes are TRBV11-2 and TRBJ1-1; D gene ambiguous. V gave up 2 bases and J gave up 5 bases, with 15 bases separating them. Germline lookup yields CDR1 SGHAT and CDR2 FQNNGV. This CDR3 contains 15 residues. The CDR3 region is CASSLSMVVETEAFF. The CDR3 DNA is TGTGCCAGCAGCTTATCGATGGTAGTAGAGACTGAAGCTTTCTTT.

The chain combines TRBV5-1 with TRBJ2-7, with D tentatively TRBD2 (6 bases). Germline V lookup: CDR1 SGHRS, CDR2 YFSETQ. The germline V and J ends were trimmed by 4 bases and 3 bases, with 14 bases remaining between them. This CDR3 spans 14 amino acids. CDR3 amino acids: CASSRGLPDYEQYF. As DNA, the CDR3 is TGCGCCAGCAGCAGAGGACTACCTGACTACGAGCAGTACTTC.

This chain uses TRBV15 with TRBJ1-4, with 9 bases aligning to TRBD1. The CDR3 is 15 residues long. The trim removed 5 bases at V and 2 bases at J, leaving 3 bases unmatched. Germline V gives CDR1 LNHNV, CDR2 YYDKDF (reference sequence). CDR3 region: CATSPTGGTNEKLFF. The CDR3, as DNA: TGTGCCACCAGCCCCACAGGGGGCACTAATGAAAAACTGTTTTTT.

The chain recombines TRBV11-2 with TRBJ2-7; tentative D call: TRBD2 (7 bases). Germline V gene lookup returns CDR1 SGHAT and CDR2 FQNNGV. Deletions cut 5 bases from V and 4 bases from J, with 21 bases between. The CDR3 length is 16 residues. The chain's CDR3 is CASSGPGGLPAYEQYF. The CDR3 nucleotides read TGTGCCAGCAGCGGGCCGGGGGGCCTTCCTGCGTACGAGCAGTACTTC.

The V gene is TRBV7-2, the J gene TRBJ2-1, with TRBD2 matching over 7 bases. The trim removed 1 base at V and 2 bases at J, leaving 11 bases unmatched. The CDR3 extends over 18 amino acids. CDR1 and CDR2 from the germline V gene are SGHTA and FQGNSA. CDR3 sequence reads: CASSLGLGRGGAYNEQFF. DNA of the CDR3: TGTGCCAGCAGCTTAGGATTGGGCCGGGGAGGGGCCTACAATGAGCAGTTCTTC.

This rearrangement joins TRBV5-1 to TRBJ2-3; 9 nucleotides match TRBD1. Per the germline V gene, CDR1 is SGHRS and CDR2 is YFSETQ. V shed 1 base and J 2 bases; nucleotides not matched to a gene: 8. The CDR3 extends over 17 amino acids. As DNA, the CDR3 is TGCGCCAGCAGCTTGTTATCCGGGACAGGGAACACAGATACGCAGTATTTT. It yields the protein CASSLLSGTGNTDTQYF.

Remarks on this clone: Other DNA sequences in the sample encode the same CDR3. This chain joins TRBV2 and TRBJ1-3; D is unresolved. The V gene lost 3 bases and the J gene lost 3 bases, with 3 bases spanning the gap. This CDR3 contains 12 residues. Germline V gene sequence: CDR1 SNHLY, CDR2 FYNNEI. In DNA, the CDR3 is TGTGCCAGCAGTGATAGTGGAAACACCATATATTTT. Translated, it gives CASSDSGNTIYF.

The rearrangement joins TRBV7-3 to TRBJ2-2, with D maybe TRBD1 (5 bases). This CDR3 has 15 amino acids. Trimming removed 7 bases at V and 0 bases at J, with 12 bases between. Per the germline V gene, CDR1 is SGHTA and CDR2 is FQGTGA. CDR3 DNA: TGTGCCAGCATGCTTAGGGGTACGAACACCGGGGAGCTGTTTTTT. Protein sequence: CASMLRGTNTGELFF. Based on the CDR3 plus reference TRBV7-3 and TRBJ2-2, the full variable domain is GAGVSQTPSNKVTEKGKYVELRCDPISGHTALYWYRQSLGQGPEFLIYFQGTGAADDSGLPNDRFFAVRPEGSVSTLKIQRTERGDSAVYLCASMLRGTNTGELFFGEGSRLTVL.

This rearrangement joins TRBV9 to TRBJ1-4, with D perhaps matching TRBD1 (5 bases). Trimming removed 4 bases from V and 4 bases from J, with 20 bases in between. The V gene's germline CDR1 is SGDLS and CDR2 YYNGEE. This CDR3 is 17 amino acids long. The DNA for the CDR3 is TGTGCCAGCAGCCCGCCCCAGGGCACCGGACTTAATGAAAAACTGTTTTTT. Translation gives CASSPPQGTGLNEKLFF.

Details on this clone: Other DNA sequences within the sample encode an identical CDR3. The V and J genes are TRBV18 and TRBJ2-2; TRBD1 matches 7 bases. The CDR3 is 14 amino acids. The V and J ends lost 3 bases and 5 bases, in that order; junction bases with no gene match: 3. Germline CDR1 is KGHSH and CDR2 is LQKENI. CDR3 sequence: CASSPDRITGELFF. CDR3 DNA sequence: TGTGCCAGCTCACCGGACAGGATTACCGGGGAGCTGTTTTTT.

The gene calls are TRBV5-4 and TRBJ1-1; D unclear. The V gene's germline CDR1 is SGHNT and CDR2 YYREEE (reference sequence). V was shortened by 2 bases and J by 0 bases, with 11 bases between the two germline ends. The CDR3 runs 15 residues. In nucleotides, the CDR3 is TGTGCCAGCAGCTTTGTCACAAAAATGAACACTGAAGCTTTCTTT. It translates to CASSFVTKMNTEAFF.

The chain uses TRBV2 and TRBJ1-5; possible D gene TRBD1, 6 bases. The V and J ends lost 6 bases and 0 bases respectively, with 12 bases between them. Germline V lookup: CDR1 SNHLY, CDR2 FYNNEI. The CDR3 consists of 15 residues. This CDR3 is CASSSDRHSNQPQHF. CDR3 sequence (DNA): TGTGCCAGCAGCTCCGACAGGCATAGCAATCAGCCCCAGCATTTT.

Comment on this clone: At one end, the junction sequence differs from germline, possibly due to a read error. This chain connects TRBV6-4 to TRBJ1-1; maybe TRBD1 (6 bases). In germline, CDR1 is MRHNA, CDR2 SNTAGT. The CDR3 runs to 15 residues. This chain's CDR3 is CAISHRGALNTEAFF. DNA of the CDR3: TGTGCCATCAGTCACCGGGGGGCCCTGAACACTGAAGCTTTCTTT.

The V and J genes are TRBV5-1 and TRBJ2-2, with 8 positions matching TRBD2. The germline gives CDR1 SGHRS, CDR2 YFSETQ. The J segment lost 3 bases and the V segment lost 2 bases, leaving 3 bases of the junction unmatched. The CDR3 is 15 amino acids. CDR3 protein: CASSFAGGDTGELFF. CDR3 sequence (DNA): TGCGCCAGCAGCTTTGCGGGAGGAGACACCGGGGAGCTGTTTTTT.